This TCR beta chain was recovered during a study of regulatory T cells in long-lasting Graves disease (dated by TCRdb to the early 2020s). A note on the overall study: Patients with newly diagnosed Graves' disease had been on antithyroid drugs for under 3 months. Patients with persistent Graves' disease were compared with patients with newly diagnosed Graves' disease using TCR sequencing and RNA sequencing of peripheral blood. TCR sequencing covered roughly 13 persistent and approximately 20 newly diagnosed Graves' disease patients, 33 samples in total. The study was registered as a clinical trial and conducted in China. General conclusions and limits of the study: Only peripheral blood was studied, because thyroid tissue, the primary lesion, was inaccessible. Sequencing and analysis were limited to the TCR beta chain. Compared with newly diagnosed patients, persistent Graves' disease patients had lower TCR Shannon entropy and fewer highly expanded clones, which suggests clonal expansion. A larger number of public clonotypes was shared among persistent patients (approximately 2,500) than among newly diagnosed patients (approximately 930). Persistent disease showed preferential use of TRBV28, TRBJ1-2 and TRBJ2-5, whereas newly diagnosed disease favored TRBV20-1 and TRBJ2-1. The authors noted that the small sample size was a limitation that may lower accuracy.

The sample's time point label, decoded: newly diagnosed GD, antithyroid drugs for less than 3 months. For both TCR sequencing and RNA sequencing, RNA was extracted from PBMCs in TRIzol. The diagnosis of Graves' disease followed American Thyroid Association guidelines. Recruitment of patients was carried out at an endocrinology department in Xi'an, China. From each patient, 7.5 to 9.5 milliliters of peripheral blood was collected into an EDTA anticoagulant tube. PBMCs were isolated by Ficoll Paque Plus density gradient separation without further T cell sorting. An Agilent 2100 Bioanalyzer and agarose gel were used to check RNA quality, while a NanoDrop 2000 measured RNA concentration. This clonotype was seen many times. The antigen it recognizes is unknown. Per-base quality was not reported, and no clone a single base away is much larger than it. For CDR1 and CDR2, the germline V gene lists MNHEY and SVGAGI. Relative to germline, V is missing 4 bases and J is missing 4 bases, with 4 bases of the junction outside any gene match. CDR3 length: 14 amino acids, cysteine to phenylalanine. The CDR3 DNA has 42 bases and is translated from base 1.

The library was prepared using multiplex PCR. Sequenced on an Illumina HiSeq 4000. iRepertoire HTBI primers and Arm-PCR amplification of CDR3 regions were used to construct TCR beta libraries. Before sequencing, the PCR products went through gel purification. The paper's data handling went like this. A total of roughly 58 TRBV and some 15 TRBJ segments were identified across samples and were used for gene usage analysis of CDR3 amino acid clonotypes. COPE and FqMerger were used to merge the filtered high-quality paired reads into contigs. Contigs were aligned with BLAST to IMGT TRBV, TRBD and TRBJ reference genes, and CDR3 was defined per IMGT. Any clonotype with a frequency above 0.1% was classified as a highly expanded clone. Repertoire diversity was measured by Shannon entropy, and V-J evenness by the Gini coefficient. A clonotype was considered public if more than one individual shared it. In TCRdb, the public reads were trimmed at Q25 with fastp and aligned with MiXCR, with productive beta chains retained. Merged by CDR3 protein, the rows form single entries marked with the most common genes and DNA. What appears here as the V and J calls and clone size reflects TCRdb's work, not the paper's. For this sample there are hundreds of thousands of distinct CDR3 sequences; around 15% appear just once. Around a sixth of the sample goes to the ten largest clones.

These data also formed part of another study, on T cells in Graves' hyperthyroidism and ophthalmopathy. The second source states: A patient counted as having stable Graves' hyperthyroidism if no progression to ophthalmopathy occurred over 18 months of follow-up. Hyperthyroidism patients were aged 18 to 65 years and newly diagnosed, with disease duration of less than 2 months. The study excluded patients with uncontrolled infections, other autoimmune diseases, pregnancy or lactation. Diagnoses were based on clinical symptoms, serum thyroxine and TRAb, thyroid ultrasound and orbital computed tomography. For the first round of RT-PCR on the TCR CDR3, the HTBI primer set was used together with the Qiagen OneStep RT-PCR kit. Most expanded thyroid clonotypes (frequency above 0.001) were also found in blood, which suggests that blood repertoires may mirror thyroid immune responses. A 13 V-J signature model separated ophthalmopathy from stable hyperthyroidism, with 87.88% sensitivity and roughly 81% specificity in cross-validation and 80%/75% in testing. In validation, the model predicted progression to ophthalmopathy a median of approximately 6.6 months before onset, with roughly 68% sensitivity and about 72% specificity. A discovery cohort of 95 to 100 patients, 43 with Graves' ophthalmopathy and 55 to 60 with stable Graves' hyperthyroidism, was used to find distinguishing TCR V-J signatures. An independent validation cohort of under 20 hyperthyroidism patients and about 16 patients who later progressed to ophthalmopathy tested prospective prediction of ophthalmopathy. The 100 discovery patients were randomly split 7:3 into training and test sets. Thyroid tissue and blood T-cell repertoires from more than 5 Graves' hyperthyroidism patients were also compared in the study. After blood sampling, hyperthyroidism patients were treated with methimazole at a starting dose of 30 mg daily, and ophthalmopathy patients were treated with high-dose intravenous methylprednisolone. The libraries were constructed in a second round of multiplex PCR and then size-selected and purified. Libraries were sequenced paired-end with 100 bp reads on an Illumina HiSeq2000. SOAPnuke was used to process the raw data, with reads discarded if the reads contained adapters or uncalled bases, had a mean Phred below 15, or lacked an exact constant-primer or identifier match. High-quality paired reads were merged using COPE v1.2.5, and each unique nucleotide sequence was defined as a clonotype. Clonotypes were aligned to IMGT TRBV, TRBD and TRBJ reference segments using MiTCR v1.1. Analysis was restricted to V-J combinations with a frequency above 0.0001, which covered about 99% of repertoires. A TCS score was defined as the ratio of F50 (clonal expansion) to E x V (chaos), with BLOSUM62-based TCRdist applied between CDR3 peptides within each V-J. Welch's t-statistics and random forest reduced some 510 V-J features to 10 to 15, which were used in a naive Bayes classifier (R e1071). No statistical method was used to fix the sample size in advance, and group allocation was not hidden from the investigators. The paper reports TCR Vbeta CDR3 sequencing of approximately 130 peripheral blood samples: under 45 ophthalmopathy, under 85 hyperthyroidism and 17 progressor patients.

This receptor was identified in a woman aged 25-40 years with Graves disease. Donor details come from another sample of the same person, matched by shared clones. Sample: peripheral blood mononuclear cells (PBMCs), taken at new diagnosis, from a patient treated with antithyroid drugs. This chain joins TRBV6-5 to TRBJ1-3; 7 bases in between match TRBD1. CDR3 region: CASSWDSNGNTIYF. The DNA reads TGTGCCAGCAGTTGGGACAGCAACGGAAACACCATATATTTT.